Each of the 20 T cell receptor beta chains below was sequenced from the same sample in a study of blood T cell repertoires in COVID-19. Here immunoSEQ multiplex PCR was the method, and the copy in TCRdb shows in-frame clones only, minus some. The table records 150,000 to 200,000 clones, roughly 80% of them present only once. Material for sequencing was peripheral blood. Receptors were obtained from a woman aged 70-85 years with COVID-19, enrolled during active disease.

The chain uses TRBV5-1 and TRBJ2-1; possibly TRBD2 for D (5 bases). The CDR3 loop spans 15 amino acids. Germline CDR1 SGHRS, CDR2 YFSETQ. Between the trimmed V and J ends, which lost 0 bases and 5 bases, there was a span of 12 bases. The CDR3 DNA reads TGCGCCAGCAGCTTGGTGGCGGGCCGAGACAATGAGCAGTTCTTC. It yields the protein CASSLVAGRDNEQFF. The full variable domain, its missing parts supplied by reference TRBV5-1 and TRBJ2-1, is KAGVTQTPRYLIKTRGQQVTLSCSPISGHRSVSWYQQTPGQGLQFLFEYFSETQRNKGNFPGRFSGRQFSNSRSEMNVSTLELGDSALYLCASSLVAGRDNEQFFGPGTRLTVL.

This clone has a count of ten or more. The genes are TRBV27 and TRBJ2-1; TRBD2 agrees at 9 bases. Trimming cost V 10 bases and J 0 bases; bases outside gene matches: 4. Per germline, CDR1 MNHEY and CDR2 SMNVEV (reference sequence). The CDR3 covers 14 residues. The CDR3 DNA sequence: TGTGCCATTAAGCGGGAGGTCTCCTACAATGAGCAGTTCTTC. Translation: CAIKREVSYNEQFF.

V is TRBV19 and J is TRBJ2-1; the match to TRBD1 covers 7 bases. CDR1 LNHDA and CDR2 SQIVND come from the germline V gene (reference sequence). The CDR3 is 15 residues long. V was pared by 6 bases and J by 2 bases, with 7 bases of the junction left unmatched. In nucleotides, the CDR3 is TGTGCCAGTAGCGAACAGGGGTCTCCCTACAATGAGCAGTTCTTC. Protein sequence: CASSEQGSPYNEQFF.

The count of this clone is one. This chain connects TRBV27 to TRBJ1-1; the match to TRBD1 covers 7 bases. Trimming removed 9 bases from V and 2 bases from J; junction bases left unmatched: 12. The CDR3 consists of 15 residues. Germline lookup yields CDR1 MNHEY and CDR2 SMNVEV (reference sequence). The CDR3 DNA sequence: TGTGCCAGATTACTAGACAGGGATTATAACACTGAAGCTTTCTTT. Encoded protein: CARLLDRDYNTEAFF.

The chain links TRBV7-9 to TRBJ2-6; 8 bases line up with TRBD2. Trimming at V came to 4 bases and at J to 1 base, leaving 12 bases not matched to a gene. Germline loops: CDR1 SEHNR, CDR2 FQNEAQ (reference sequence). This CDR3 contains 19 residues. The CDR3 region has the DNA TGTGCCAGCAGCTCCGCGGGGGGCTCTCCCGATTCTGGGGCCAACGTCCTGACTTTC. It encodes CASSSAGGSPDSGANVLTF.

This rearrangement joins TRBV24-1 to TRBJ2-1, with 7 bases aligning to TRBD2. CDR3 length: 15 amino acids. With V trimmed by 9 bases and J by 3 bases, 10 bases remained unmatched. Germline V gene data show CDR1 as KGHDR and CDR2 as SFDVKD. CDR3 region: CATSNRAGIYNEQFF. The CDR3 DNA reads TGTGCCACCTCAAACCGAGCGGGGATCTACAATGAGCAGTTCTTC.

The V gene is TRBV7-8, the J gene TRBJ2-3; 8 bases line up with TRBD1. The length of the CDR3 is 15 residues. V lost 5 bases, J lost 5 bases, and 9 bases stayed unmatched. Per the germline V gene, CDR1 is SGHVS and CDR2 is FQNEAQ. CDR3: CASSHNDRGRDTQYF. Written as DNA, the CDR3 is TGTGCCAGCAGCCACAACGACAGGGGCAGAGATACGCAGTATTTT.

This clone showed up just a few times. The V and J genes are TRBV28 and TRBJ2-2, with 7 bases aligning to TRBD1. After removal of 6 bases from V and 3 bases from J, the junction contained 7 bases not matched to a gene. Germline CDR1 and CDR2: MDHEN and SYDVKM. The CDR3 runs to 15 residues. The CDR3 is CASSRADRDTGELFF. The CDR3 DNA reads TGTGCCAGCAGCCGCGCTGACAGGGACACCGGGGAGCTGTTTTTT.

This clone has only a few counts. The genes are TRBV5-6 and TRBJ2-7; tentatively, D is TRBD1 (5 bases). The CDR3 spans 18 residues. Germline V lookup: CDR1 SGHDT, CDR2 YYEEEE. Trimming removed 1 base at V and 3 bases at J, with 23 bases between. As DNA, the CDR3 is TGTGCCAGCAGCTTGATACCCCTATTCCAGGGTGAAAACTACGAGCAGTACTTC. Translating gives CASSLIPLFQGENYEQYF.

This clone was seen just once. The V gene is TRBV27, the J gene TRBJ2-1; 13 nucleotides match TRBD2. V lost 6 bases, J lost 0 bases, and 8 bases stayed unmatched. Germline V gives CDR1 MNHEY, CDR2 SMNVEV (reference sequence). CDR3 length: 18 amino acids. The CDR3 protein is CASRRGLAGAGSYNEQFF. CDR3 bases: TGTGCCAGCAGGCGAGGACTAGCGGGAGCGGGCTCCTACAATGAGCAGTTCTTC.

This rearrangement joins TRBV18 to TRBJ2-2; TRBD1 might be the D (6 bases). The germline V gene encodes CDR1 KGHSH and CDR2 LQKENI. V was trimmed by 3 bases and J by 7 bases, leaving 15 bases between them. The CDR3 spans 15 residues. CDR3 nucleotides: TGTGCCAGCTCACCGGTCCAGGGGTTGATCGGGGAGCTGTTTTTT. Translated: CASSPVQGLIGELFF. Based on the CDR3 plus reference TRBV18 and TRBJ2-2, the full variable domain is NAGVMQNPRHLVRRRGQEARLRCSPMKGHSHVYWYRQLPEEGLKFMVYLQKENIIDESGMPKERFSAEFPKEGPSILRIQQVVRGDSAAYFCASSPVQGLIGELFFGEGSRLTVL.

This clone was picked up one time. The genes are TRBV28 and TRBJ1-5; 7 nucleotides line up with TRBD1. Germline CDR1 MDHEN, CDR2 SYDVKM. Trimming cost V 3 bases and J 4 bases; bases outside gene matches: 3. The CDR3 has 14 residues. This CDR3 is CASSFRDRNQPQHF. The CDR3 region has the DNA TGTGCCAGCAGTTTCCGGGACAGAAATCAGCCCCAGCATTTT.

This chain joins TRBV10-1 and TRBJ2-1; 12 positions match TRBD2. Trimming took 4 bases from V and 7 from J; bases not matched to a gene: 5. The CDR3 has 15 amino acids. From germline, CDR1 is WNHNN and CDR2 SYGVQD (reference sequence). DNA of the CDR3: TGCGCCAGCAGTGTCCCTAGCGGGAGGGTTAATGAGCAGTTCTTC. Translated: CASSVPSGRVNEQFF.

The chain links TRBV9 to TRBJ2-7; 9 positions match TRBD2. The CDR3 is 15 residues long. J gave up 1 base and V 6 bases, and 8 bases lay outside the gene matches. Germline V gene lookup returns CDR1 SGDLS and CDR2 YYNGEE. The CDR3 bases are TGTGCCAGCAACAAGCGGGGGGAGCCTTCCTACGAGCAGTACTTC. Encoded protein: CASNKRGEPSYEQYF.

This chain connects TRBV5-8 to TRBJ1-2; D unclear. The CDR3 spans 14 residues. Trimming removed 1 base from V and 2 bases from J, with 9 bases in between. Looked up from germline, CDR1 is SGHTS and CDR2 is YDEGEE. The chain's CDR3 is CASSLRLPNYGYTF. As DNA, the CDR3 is TGTGCCAGCAGCTTGAGACTGCCCAACTATGGCTACACCTTC.

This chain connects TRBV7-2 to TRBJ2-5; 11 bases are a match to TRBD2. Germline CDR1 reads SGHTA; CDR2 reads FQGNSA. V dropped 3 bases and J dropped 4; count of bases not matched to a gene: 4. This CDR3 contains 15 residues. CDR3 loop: CASSLGLAVTETQYF. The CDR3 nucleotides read TGTGCCAGCAGCTTGGGACTAGCGGTAACAGAGACCCAGTACTTC.

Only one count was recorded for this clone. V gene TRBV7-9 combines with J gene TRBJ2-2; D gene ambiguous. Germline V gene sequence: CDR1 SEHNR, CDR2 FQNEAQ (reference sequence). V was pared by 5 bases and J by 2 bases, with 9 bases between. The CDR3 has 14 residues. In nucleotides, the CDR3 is TGTGCCAGCAGCCCCTATATTAACACCGGGGAGCTGTTTTTT. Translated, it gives CASSPYINTGELFF.

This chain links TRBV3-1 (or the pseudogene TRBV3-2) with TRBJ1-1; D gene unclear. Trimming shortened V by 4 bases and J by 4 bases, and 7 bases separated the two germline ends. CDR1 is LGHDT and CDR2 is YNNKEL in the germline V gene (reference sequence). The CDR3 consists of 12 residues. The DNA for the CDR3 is TGTGCCAGCAGCCCGTCCCCCACTGAAGCTTTCTTT. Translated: CASSPSPTEAFF.

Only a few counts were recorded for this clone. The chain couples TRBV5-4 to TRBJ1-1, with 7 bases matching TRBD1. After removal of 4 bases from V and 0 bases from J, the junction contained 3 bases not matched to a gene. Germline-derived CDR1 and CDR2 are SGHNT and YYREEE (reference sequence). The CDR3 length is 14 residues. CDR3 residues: CASSLTGMNTEAFF. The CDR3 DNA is TGTGCCAGCAGCCTGACAGGGATGAACACTGAAGCTTTCTTT.

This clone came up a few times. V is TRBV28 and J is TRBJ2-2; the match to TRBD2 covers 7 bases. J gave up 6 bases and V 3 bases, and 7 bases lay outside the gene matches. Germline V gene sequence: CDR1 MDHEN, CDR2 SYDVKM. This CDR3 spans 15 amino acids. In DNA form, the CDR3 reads TGTGCCAGCAGTTTCCCCGGGACTAACCCCGGGGAGCTGTTTTTT. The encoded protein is CASSFPGTNPGELFF. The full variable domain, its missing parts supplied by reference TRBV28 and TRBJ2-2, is DVKVTQSSRYLVKRTGEKVFLECVQDMDHENMFWYRQDPGLGLRLIYFSYDVKMKEKGDIPEGYSVSREKKERFSLILESASTNQTSMYLCASSFPGTNPGELFFGEGSRLTVL.